This T cell receptor beta chain was sequenced in a study of T-cell memory formation after mild COVID-19 (TCRdb year 2021). Regarding the complete study: TCR sequence clusters from the two donors were found to be largely donor specific. In a couple of donors, T-cell clones that expanded and contracted after mild COVID-19 were followed by sequencing TCRalpha and TCRbeta repertoires longitudinally. Two young, previously healthy adult volunteers made up the cohort, one male and one female.

The CDR3 sequence holds 14 residues, the cysteine and phenylalanine included. This entry keeps only the CDR3 DNA: 42 bases, framed from base 1. The V and J ends are trimmed by 3 bases and 0 bases, leaving 10 bases between them. CDR1 is given as SGHRS and CDR2 as YFSETQ, both from the germline V gene. Beyond this particular receptor, the publication reports: Contracting CD4+ clones were found mainly in CM and EM memory subsets, while CD8+ clones were enriched in EMRA. The second-wave clones that peaked on day 37 were not confirmed to be SARS-CoV-2 specific. Balanced CD4/CD8 phenotypes were observed for clones contracting from day 15 to 85, whereas a bias towards CD4+ was observed for a second wave of clones expanding from day 15 to 37. Some responding clones were found in pre-infection memory, which suggests that pre-existing cross-reactive memory T cells took part in the SARS-CoV-2 response. The study included only a couple of mild cases, and larger cohorts that include severe cases with pre-infection samples were judged to be necessary.

The listed sequencing device is Illumina NovaSeq 6000. TCRalpha and TCRbeta cDNA libraries were constructed by 5'RACE with constant-segment primers, with sample barcodes and unique molecular identifiers being introduced. RNA was extracted from every sample with Trizol reagent. The libraries were amplified in two PCR steps, and the second step added a second sample barcode and Illumina TruSeq adapters. Sequencing of the libraries was done on an Illumina NovaSeq, producing 2 x 150 bp paired-end reads. The paper's processing steps were these. Demultiplexing of reads and collapsing into UMI-guided consensus sequences were performed with migec v1.2.7. Using mixcr v2.1.11, the UMI consensuses were aligned to TRA and TRB V and J templates and assembled into clonotypes. A clonotype was counted as expanded or contracted only when both edgeR and NoisET called the clonotype significant, with the noise models trained on biological replicates. For edgeR calls, the cutoffs were a false discovery rate-adjusted p below 0.01 and a log2 fold-change threshold of 1. PCA with hierarchical clustering of max-normalized trajectories of the 1000 most abundant clonotypes was used as exploratory dynamics analysis. Separately sequenced CD4+ and CD8+ repertoires were used to assign a CD4 or CD8 phenotype to each responding clone. In-frame beta chains were kept once TCRdb had trimmed the public reads at Q25 with fastp and called clones with MiXCR. Every entry covers one CDR3 protein and lists the most common genes and DNA from its rows. TCRdb, not the original authors, processed these V and J calls. Here the sample has around 260,000 distinct CDR3 sequences; 15% to 20% occur a single time. The ten largest clones capture 20% to 25% of the sample.

Ficoll-Paque density gradient centrifugation was used to isolate PBMCs. Remarks on this clonotype: Its antigen specificity is not known. Qualities for individual bases were not recorded, and no much larger clone is one base off.

The clonotype originates from a young man who had mild COVID-19 (a few samples of this study predate the infection). The sample titles of this study are shuffled in the database, so cell type and time point are left out; the donor was told from shared clones. The rearrangement combines TRBV5-1 with TRBJ2-7; TRBD2 could be the D gene, as 5 bases match. Material: PBMCs or a T cell subset sorted from them (not recorded which). CDR3 sequence: CASSSEGSSYEQYF. Read as DNA, the sequence is TGCGCCAGCAGCTCAGAAGGGAGCTCCTACGAGCAGTACTTC.